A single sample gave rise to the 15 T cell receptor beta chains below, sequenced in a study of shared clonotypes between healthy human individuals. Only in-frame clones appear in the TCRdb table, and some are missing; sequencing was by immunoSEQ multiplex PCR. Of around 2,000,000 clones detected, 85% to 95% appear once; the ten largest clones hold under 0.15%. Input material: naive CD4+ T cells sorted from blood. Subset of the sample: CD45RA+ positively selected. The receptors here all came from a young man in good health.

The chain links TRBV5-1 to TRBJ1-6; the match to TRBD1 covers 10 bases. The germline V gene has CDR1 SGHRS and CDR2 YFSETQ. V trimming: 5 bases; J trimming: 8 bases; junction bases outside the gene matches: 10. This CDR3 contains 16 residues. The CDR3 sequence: CASRSGTGVVYSPLHF. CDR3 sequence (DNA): TGCGCCAGCAGGTCCGGGACAGGGGTTGTTTATTCACCCCTCCACTTT.

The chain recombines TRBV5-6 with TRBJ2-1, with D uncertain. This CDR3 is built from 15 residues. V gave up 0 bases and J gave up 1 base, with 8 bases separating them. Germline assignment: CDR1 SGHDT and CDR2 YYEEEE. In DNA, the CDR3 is TGTGCCAGCAGCTTGGTTTCCTGGTCCTACAATGAGCAGTTCTTC. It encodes CASSLVSWSYNEQFF.

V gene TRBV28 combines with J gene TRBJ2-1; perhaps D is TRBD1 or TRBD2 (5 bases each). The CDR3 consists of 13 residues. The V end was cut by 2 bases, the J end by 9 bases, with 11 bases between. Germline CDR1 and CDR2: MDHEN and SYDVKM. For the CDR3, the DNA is TGTGCCAGCAGTTTAAGGGGACGCACTGAGCAGTTCTTC. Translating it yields CASSLRGRTEQFF.

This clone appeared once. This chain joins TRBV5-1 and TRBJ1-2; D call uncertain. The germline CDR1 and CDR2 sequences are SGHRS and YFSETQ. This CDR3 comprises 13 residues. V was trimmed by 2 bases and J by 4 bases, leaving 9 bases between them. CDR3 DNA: TGCGCCAGCAGCTTCGGCACGACCTATGGCTACACCTTC. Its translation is CASSFGTTYGYTF. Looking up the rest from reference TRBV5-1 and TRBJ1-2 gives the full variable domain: KAGVTQTPRYLIKTRGQQVTLSCSPISGHRSVSWYQQTPGQGLQFLFEYFSETQRNKGNFPGRFSGRQFSNSRSEMNVSTLELGDSALYLCASSFGTTYGYTFGSGTRLTVV.

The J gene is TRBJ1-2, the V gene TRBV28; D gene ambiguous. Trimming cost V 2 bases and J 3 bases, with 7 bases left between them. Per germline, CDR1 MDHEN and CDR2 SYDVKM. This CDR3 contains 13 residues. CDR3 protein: CASSLRADYGYTF. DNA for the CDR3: TGTGCCAGCAGTTTACGGGCAGACTATGGCTACACCTTC.

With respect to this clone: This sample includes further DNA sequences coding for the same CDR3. The CDR3 loop reads CASSTGIQETQYF. The CDR3 DNA follows: TGTGCCAGTAGTACCGGGATCCAAGAGACCCAGTACTTC. The chain links TRBV19 to TRBJ2-5; tentative D call: TRBD2 (5 bases). Trimming removed 4 bases at V and 1 base at J, with 7 bases between. This CDR3 is 13 amino acids long. CDR1 is LNHDA and CDR2 is SQIVND in the germline V gene (reference sequence). The whole variable domain, filled in from reference TRBV19 and TRBJ2-5, reads DGGITQSPKYLFRKEGQNVTLSCEQNLNHDAMYWYRQDPGQGLRLIYYSQIVNDFQKGDIAEGYSVSREKKESFPLTVTSAQKNPTAFYLCASSTGIQETQYFGPGTRLLVL.

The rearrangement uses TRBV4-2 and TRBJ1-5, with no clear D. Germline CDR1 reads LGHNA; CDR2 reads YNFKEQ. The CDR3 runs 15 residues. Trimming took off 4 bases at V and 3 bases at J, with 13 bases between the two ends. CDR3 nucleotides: TGTGCCAGCAGCCCCCTCGGAGGCCCCAATCAGCCCCAGCATTTT. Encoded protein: CASSPLGGPNQPQHF.

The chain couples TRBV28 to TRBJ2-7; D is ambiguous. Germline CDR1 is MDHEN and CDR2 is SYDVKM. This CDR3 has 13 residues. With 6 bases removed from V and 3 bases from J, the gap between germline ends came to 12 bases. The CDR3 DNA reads TGTGCCAGCAGCCTATTGGGCAACTACGAGCAGTACTTC. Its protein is CASSLLGNYEQYF.

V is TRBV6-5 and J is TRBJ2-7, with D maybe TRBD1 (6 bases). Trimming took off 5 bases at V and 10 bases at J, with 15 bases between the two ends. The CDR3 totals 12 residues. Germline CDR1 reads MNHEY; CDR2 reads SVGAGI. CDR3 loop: CASSQGGSSQYF. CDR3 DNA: TGTGCCAGCAGTCAAGGGGGTAGTAGCCAGTACTTC.

DNA for the CDR3: TGTGCCTGGAGTAGAAGCAAACTAACAGGGACTAACACTGAAGCTTTCTTT. It encodes CAWSRSKLTGTNTEAFF. This chain links TRBV30 with TRBJ1-1; maybe TRBD1 (6 bases). Germline CDR1 GTSNPN, CDR2 SVGIG (reference sequence). V gave up 2 bases and J gave up 2 bases, with 21 bases separating them. The CDR3 length is 17 residues.

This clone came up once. The CDR3 DNA sequence: TGTGCCAGCAGTGGTGGGAACAACTACGAGCAGTACTTC. It specifies CASSGGNNYEQYF. The rearrangement joins TRBV6-1 to TRBJ2-7; D uncertain. Looked up from germline, CDR1 is MNHNS and CDR2 is SASEGT. The ends were cut back, 4 bases at V and 3 bases at J, with 10 bases in the middle. The CDR3 has 13 residues.

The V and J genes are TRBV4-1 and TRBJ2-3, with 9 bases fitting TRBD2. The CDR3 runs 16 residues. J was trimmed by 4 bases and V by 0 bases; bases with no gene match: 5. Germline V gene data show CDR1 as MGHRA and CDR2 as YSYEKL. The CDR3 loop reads CASSQEGAGGADTQYF. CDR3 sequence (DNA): TGCGCCAGCAGCCAAGAAGGTGCGGGGGGGGCAGATACGCAGTATTTT.

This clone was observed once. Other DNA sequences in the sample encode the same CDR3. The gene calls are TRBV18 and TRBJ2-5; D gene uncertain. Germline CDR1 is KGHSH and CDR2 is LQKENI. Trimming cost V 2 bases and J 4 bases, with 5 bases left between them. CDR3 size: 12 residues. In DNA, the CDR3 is TGTGCCAGCTCACCAAAGGGAGAGACCCAGTACTTC. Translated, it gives CASSPKGETQYF.

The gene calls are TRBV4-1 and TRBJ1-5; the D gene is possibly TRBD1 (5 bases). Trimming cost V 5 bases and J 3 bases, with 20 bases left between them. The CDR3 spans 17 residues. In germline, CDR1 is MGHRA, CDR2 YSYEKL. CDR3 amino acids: CASSSPGSGSFNQPQHF. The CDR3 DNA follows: TGCGCCAGCAGCTCGCCGGGGTCAGGGAGTTTCAATCAGCCCCAGCATTTT.

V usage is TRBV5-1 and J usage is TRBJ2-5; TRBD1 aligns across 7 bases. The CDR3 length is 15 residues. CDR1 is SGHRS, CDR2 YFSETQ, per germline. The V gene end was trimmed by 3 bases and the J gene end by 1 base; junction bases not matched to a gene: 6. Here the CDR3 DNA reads TGCGCCAGCAGCTCGGGACAGTTCTTCCAAGAGACCCAGTACTTC. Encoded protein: CASSSGQFFQETQYF.